These 14 T cell receptor beta chains were all obtained from the same sample, sequenced in a study of shared clonotypes between healthy human individuals. Assay used: immunoSEQ multiplex PCR; TCRdb lists only in-frame clones, some missing. The data contain over 2 million clones, over 85% of them singletons. Sequencing input: naive CD4+ T cells sorted from blood. Subset defined: CD45RA+ positively selected. These receptors all stem from a man younger than 30 in good health.

The chain employs TRBV9 and TRBJ1-2; D gene uncertain. V was pared by 6 bases and J by 5 bases, with 14 bases between. This CDR3 region has 13 residues. Per germline, CDR1 SGDLS and CDR2 YYNGEE. In nucleotides, the CDR3 is TGTGCCAGCACGGGGAGTAACTTTTATGGCTACACCTTC. Translation: CASTGSNFYGYTF.

On this clone itself: Other DNA sequences in this sample translate to the same CDR3. The chain combines TRBV18 with TRBJ1-4, with 7 bases aligning to TRBD1. Per germline, CDR1 KGHSH and CDR2 LQKENI. Unmatched junction bases numbered 2, after V lost 3 bases and J lost 4 bases. The CDR3 runs 14 residues. CDR3 residues: CASSPRDSNEKLFF. The CDR3 coding sequence is TGTGCCAGCTCACCCAGGGACAGTAATGAAAAACTGTTTTTT.

As concerns this clone: At the DNA level, this CDR3 is encoded by other sequences in the same sample as well. The chain recombines TRBV7-9 with TRBJ2-3; D is perhaps TRBD2 (6 bases). CDR1 is SEHNR and CDR2 is FQNEAQ in the germline V gene (reference sequence). V lost 5 bases and J 0 bases, leaving 9 bases between the germline ends. The CDR3 spans 14 residues. The DNA of the CDR3 is TGTGCCAGCAGCCAAAGCGGGAGCACAGATACGCAGTATTTT. It is translated as CASSQSGSTDTQYF.

This clone has only a few counts. The V call is TRBV6-6, the J call TRBJ1-6; the match to TRBD1 covers 10 bases. With V trimmed by 7 bases and J by 8 bases, 8 bases remained unmatched. There are 15 residues in the CDR3. The germline V gene has CDR1 MNHNY and CDR2 SVGAGI (reference sequence). The CDR3, as DNA: TGTGCCAGCATCTTGACAGGGGGCAGGGATTCACCCCTCCACTTT. Protein sequence: CASILTGGRDSPLHF.

V is TRBV2 and J is TRBJ2-7, with TRBD1 as a possible D gene (6 bases). V was pared by 6 bases and J by 4 bases, with 16 bases between. CDR3 length: 14 residues. Germline loops: CDR1 SNHLY, CDR2 FYNNEI. This chain's CDR3 is CASRRDTVRYEQYF. CDR3 DNA sequence: TGTGCCAGCAGAAGGGACACGGTGAGGTACGAGCAGTACTTC.

The genes are TRBV28 and TRBJ1-2; maybe TRBD1 (6 bases). The ends were cut back, 3 bases at V and 3 bases at J, with 20 bases in the middle. Germline V gene lookup returns CDR1 MDHEN and CDR2 SYDVKM. The CDR3 sequence is 17 residues long. The DNA of the CDR3 is TGTGCCAGCAGTTTGCGGCAGGGGAGTGGGGAGGACTATGGCTACACCTTC. It yields the protein CASSLRQGSGEDYGYTF.

Remarks on this clone: This specimen includes other DNA sequences encoding the same CDR3. The chain recombines TRBV5-1 with TRBJ1-3; TRBD1 might be the D (6 bases). The CDR3 runs to 14 residues. CDR1 is SGHRS and CDR2 is YFSETQ in the germline V gene. V lost 3 bases to trimming and J lost 2 bases, with 9 bases between them. CDR3 in DNA: TGCGCCAGCAGCTCCGGGGGCGCTGGAAACACCATATATTTT. Its protein product is CASSSGGAGNTIYF.

The genes are TRBV5-1 and TRBJ2-2; D may be TRBD1 (6 bases). The CDR3 has 15 residues. Trimming removed 5 bases from V and 0 bases from J, with 11 bases in between. Germline CDR1 reads SGHRS; CDR2 reads YFSETQ. Here the CDR3 reads CASRSRTANTGELFF. CDR3 in DNA: TGCGCCAGCAGATCTCGGACAGCGAACACCGGGGAGCTGTTTTTT.

The chain carries TRBV18 and TRBJ2-7, with D unclear. Trimming left V 3 bases short and J 3 bases short, with 12 bases between. Germline V gene sequence: CDR1 KGHSH, CDR2 LQKENI. This CDR3 has 14 residues. The CDR3 sequence is CASSPGRYYYEQYF. The CDR3 DNA sequence: TGTGCCAGCTCACCTGGCCGCTATTACTACGAGCAGTACTTC.

The V call is TRBV6-1, the J call TRBJ1-4; no firm D call. The CDR3 runs to 14 residues. In germline, CDR1 is MNHNS, CDR2 SASEGT. Trimming left V 8 bases short and J 0 bases short, with 10 bases between. The CDR3 region has the DNA TGTGCCAGCGCCAGGACGCCAACTAATGAAAAACTGTTTTTT. Translating gives CASARTPTNEKLFF.

The chain has TRBV19 and TRBJ1-1; TRBD1 aligns across 9 bases. The CDR3 extends over 14 amino acids. CDR1 and CDR2 (germline): LNHDA, SQIVND (reference sequence). V gave up 6 bases and J gave up 4 bases; unmatched junction bases: 6. The chain's CDR3 is CASRKKTGGTEAFF. The DNA for the CDR3 is TGTGCCAGTAGGAAAAAGACAGGGGGCACTGAAGCTTTCTTT.

This clone was found once. This rearrangement joins TRBV6-1 to TRBJ2-5, with 9 bases fitting TRBD2. Trimming removed 2 bases from V and 4 bases from J; junction bases left unmatched: 11. This CDR3 has 17 amino acids. Per germline, CDR1 MNHNS and CDR2 SASEGT. As DNA, the CDR3 is TGTGCCAGCAGTGAAAACGTTCACGGGCGGGAGGGAGAGACCCAGTACTTC. It is translated as CASSENVHGREGETQYF.

With regard to this clone: This same CDR3 is encoded by further DNA sequences in the sample. The gene calls are TRBV18 and TRBJ2-1; D is perhaps TRBD2 (6 bases). Looked up from germline, CDR1 is KGHSH and CDR2 is LQKENI. The CDR3 is 15 residues long. Trimming stripped 3 bases from V and 1 base from J, with 10 bases between. As DNA, the CDR3 is TGTGCCAGCTCACCTTCGAGCGGGTCCTACAATGAGCAGTTCTTC. Protein sequence: CASSPSSGSYNEQFF.

The V and J genes are TRBV7-2 and TRBJ1-3; 8 bases map to TRBD1. The ends lost 1 base at V and 0 bases at J; junction bases unmatched: 8. The germline gives CDR1 SGHTA, CDR2 FQGNSA. This CDR3 has 18 residues. The CDR3 reads CASSLDRQGLYSGNTIYF. In DNA, the CDR3 is TGTGCCAGCAGCTTAGACAGACAGGGGCTTTACTCTGGAAACACCATATATTTT.